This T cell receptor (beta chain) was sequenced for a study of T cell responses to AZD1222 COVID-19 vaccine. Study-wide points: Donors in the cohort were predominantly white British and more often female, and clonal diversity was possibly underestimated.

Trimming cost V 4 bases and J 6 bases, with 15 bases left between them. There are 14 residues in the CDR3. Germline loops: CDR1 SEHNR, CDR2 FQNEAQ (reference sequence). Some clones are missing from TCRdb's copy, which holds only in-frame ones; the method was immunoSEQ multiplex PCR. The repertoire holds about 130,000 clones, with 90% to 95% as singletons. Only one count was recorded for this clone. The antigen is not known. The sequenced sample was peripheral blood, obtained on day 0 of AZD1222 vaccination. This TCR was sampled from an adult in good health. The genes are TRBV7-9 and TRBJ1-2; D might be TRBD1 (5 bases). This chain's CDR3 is CASSSGRGGHGYTF. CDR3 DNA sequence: TGTGCCAGCAGCTCAGGGCGGGGAGGACATGGCTACACCTTC.